One and the same sample provided the 18 T cell receptor beta chains below, sequenced in a study of T cells in Graves' hyperthyroidism and ophthalmopathy. Regions amplified from RNA transcripts were the TCR beta CDR3 regions. The primer set for the first-round RT-PCR of the TCR CDR3 was HTBI. TCRdb reprocessed the multiplex PCR reads via MiXCR and lists one record per CDR3 protein. The data show approximately 700,000 distinct CDR3 sequences, 45% seen once. The specimen was peripheral blood or thyroid tissue (not recorded which). All receptors come from an adult man with Graves' disease, either hyperthyroidism or ophthalmopathy (not recorded which).

The sample holds a few counts of this clonotype. CDR3 coding DNA: TGTGCCAGCAGAACAGGGCTAGCTAACTATGGCTACACCTTC. Amino acids: CASRTGLANYGYTF. The V and J genes are TRBV12-3 or TRBV12-4 and TRBJ1-2, with D perhaps TRBD1 (6 bases). Trimming stripped 6 bases from V and 0 bases from J, with 11 bases between. This CDR3 comprises 14 residues.

This clonotype was counted a single time. This could be a read error, since a much larger clone is one nucleotide away. The chain is built from TRBV20-1 and TRBJ1-5; D is ambiguous. Germline loops: CDR1 DFQATT, CDR2 SNEGSKA (reference sequence). With 3 bases removed from V and 7 bases from J, the gap between germline ends came to 10 bases. The CDR3 is 12 residues long. CDR3 amino acids: CSASTVSQPQHF. CDR3 coding DNA: TGCAGTGCTAGTACGGTAAGCCAGCCCCAGCATTTT.

As for this clonotype: The DNA is left out, because the CDR3 cannot be placed on it with certainty; the CDR3 is given as TCRdb lists it. J is TRBJ2-7 and V is TRBV29-1. The germline V gene has CDR1 SQVTM and CDR2 ANQGSEA. 17 amino acids form the CDR3, both terminal residues included. This CDR3 reads CSVAGFGNTIYFGEQYF.

This clonotype turned up a few times. This chain joins TRBV7-2 and TRBJ2-7, with D tentatively TRBD1 or TRBD2 (5 bases each). Germline V gene data show CDR1 as SGHTA and CDR2 as FQGNSA. Trimming shortened V by 0 bases and J by 0 bases, and 18 bases separated the two germline ends. CDR3 length: 18 residues. The CDR3 loop reads CASSLAPGAEGISYEQYF. Written as DNA, the CDR3 is TGTGCCAGCAGCTTAGCTCCCGGGGCAGAAGGGATCTCCTACGAGCAGTACTTC.

The sample holds a few counts of this clonotype. J is TRBJ2-5 and V is TRBV4-1; the match to TRBD2 covers 9 bases. Per the germline V gene, CDR1 is MGHRA and CDR2 is YSYEKL. After removal of 4 bases from V and 5 bases from J, the junction contained 11 bases not matched to a gene. The CDR3 covers 16 residues. DNA for the CDR3: TGCGCCAGCAGCCTTCTCCCGGCGGGGGGGCCTGAGACCCAGTACTTC. As protein: CASSLLPAGGPETQYF.

The rearrangement links TRBV2 to TRBJ2-5; 9 nucleotides line up with TRBD1. This CDR3 has 13 amino acids. Germline V gene data show CDR1 as SNHLY and CDR2 as FYNNEI. V lost 4 bases to trimming and J lost 4 bases; unmatched junction nucleotides: 1. CDR3 residues: CASSADRGETQYF. The DNA for the CDR3 is TGTGCCAGCAGTGCGGACAGGGGAGAGACCCAGTACTTC. Drawing the rest from reference TRBV2 and TRBJ2-5, the complete variable domain is EPEVTQTPSHQVTQMGQEVILRCVPISNHLYFYWYRQILGQKVEFLVSFYNNEISEKSEIFDDQFSVERPDGSNFTLKIRSTKLEDSAMYFCASSADRGETQYFGPGTRLLVL.

This chain uses TRBV5-1 with TRBJ1-5, with 7 bases identical to TRBD1. CDR1 and CDR2 (germline): SGHRS, YFSETQ. J lost 5 bases, V lost 4 bases, and 9 bases had no gene match. This CDR3 has 15 amino acids. In DNA, the CDR3 is TGCGCCAGCAGCGCTGCGACAGGGCTGCATCAGCCCCAGCATTTT. This codes for CASSAATGLHQPQHF.

This clonotype was seen only a few times. The V gene is TRBV7-9, the J gene TRBJ1-4; 7 positions agree with TRBD1. In germline, CDR1 is SEHNR, CDR2 FQNEAQ (reference sequence). The CDR3 contains 15 residues. J lost 4 bases, V lost 0 bases, and 2 bases had no gene match. The CDR3 is CASSLAGQINEKLFF. The CDR3 nucleotides are TGTGCCAGCAGCTTAGCGGGACAGATTAATGAAAAACTGTTTTTT.

The chain is built from TRBV20-1 and TRBJ2-3; D might be TRBD2 (6 bases). Trimming pared 4 bases from V and 7 bases from J, leaving 15 bases between. The CDR3 runs 13 residues. CDR1 and CDR2 (germline): DFQATT, SNEGSKA (reference sequence). DNA of the CDR3: TGCAGTGCTAACTCGGGGGAGGCCTATACGCAGTATTTT. As protein: CSANSGEAYTQYF.

The table lists this clonotype with a few counts. The chain couples TRBV2 to TRBJ1-3; 7 nucleotides agree with TRBD1. This CDR3 has 15 amino acids. Germline CDR1 SNHLY, CDR2 FYNNEI. With V trimmed by 6 bases and J by 4 bases, 9 bases remained unmatched. The CDR3 sequence: CASSRRGTEGNTIYF. In nucleotides, the CDR3 is TGTGCCAGCAGCCGCCGCGGGACAGAGGGAAACACCATATATTTT.

CDR3 protein: CASSPSGGSETQYF. As DNA, the CDR3 is TGTGCCAGCAGCCCCAGCGGGGGGTCAGAGACCCAGTACTTC. The rearrangement links TRBV7-9 to TRBJ2-5; 9 bases map to TRBD2. Germline CDR1 SEHNR, CDR2 FQNEAQ (reference sequence). This CDR3 is 14 amino acids long. J was trimmed by 4 bases and V by 5 bases; bases with no gene match: 5. The full variable domain, with the rest looked up from reference TRBV7-9 and TRBJ2-5, is DTGVSQNPRHKITKRGQNVTFRCDPISEHNRLYWYRQTLGQGPEFLTYFQNEAQLEKSRLLSDRFSAERPKGSFSTLEIQRTEQGDSAMYLCASSPSGGSETQYFGPGTRLLVL.

V usage is TRBV20-1 and J usage is TRBJ2-7, with 8 positions matching TRBD1. CDR1 DFQATT and CDR2 SNEGSKA come from the germline V gene (reference sequence). There are 13 residues in the CDR3. The V segment lost 5 bases and the J segment 1 base; nucleotides outside the gene matches: 4. Written as DNA, the CDR3 is TGCAGTGCTTCAGGGGGCGCTTCCTACGAGCAGTACTTC. This encodes CSASGGASYEQYF.

This clonotype was recorded only once. The chain has TRBV7-9 and TRBJ2-7; 12 nucleotides match TRBD1. Germline-derived CDR1 and CDR2 are SEHNR and FQNEAQ (reference sequence). The CDR3 length is 15 residues. V trimming: 4 bases; J trimming: 3 bases; junction bases outside the gene matches: 4. CDR3 protein: CASSSGTGGYYEQYF. CDR3 bases: TGTGCCAGCAGCTCCGGGACAGGGGGCTACTACGAGCAGTACTTC. Complete variable domain (other parts from reference TRBV7-9 and TRBJ2-7): DTGVSQNPRHKITKRGQNVTFRCDPISEHNRLYWYRQTLGQGPEFLTYFQNEAQLEKSRLLSDRFSAERPKGSFSTLEIQRTEQGDSAMYLCASSSGTGGYYEQYFGPGTRLTVT.

This clonotype was detected many times. The V gene is TRBV11-2, the J gene TRBJ1-6; D uncertain. The CDR3 extends over 16 amino acids. V shed 4 bases and J shed 9 bases, with 19 bases lying between them. Germline assignment: CDR1 SGHAT and CDR2 FQNNGV. The CDR3, as DNA: TGTGCCAGCAGCTCAAGGTCGGTCGGGTGGCGTTCACCCCTCCACTTT. This codes for CASSSRSVGWRSPLHF.

In this sample, this clonotype turned up many times. The rearrangement joins TRBV5-1 to TRBJ1-3; 7 nucleotides align to TRBD1. Germline CDR1 is SGHRS and CDR2 is YFSETQ. V lost 5 bases to trimming and J lost 8 bases; unmatched junction nucleotides: 10. This CDR3 is built from 14 residues. The CDR3 is CASRSGTAGHTIYF. The DNA of the CDR3 is TGCGCCAGCAGGTCGGGGACAGCGGGGCACACCATATATTTT.

This clonotype appeared many times. This chain uses TRBV20-1 with TRBJ2-7; 7 bases are shared with TRBD2. Germline V gene sequence: CDR1 DFQATT, CDR2 SNEGSKA (reference sequence). The CDR3 loop spans 13 amino acids. J was trimmed by 6 bases and V by 0 bases; bases with no gene match: 5. This CDR3 reads CSAREAGNGEQYF. In DNA, the CDR3 is TGCAGTGCTAGAGAAGCGGGGAACGGCGAGCAGTACTTC.

CDR3 in amino acids: CATRGTGGEKLFF. DNA of the CDR3: TGTGCCACCAGAGGGACAGGAGGTGAAAAACTGTTTTTT. V and J are TRBV24-1 and TRBJ1-4, with TRBD1 matching 8 bases. Per germline, CDR1 KGHDR and CDR2 SFDVKD. V lost 7 bases to trimming and J lost 7 bases; unmatched junction nucleotides: 4. This CDR3 spans 13 amino acids.

This clonotype appeared a few times. V usage is TRBV12-3 or TRBV12-4 and J usage is TRBJ2-7; TRBD1 agrees at 7 bases. The CDR3 covers 14 residues. The trim removed 5 bases at V and 3 bases at J, leaving 7 bases unmatched. The CDR3 sequence is CASSQYRDSYEQYF. The CDR3 nucleotides read TGTGCCAGCAGTCAATATCGGGACAGCTACGAGCAGTACTTC.